A single sample is the source of the 23 T cell receptor beta chains below, sequenced in a study of CD8+ T cells in alopecia areata. TCR sequencing used cDNA made by reverse transcription of extracted RNA. Using immunoSEQ multiplex PCR, the repertoire was profiled, and TCRdb retains in-frame clones only, with some absent. In the table there are about 190,000 clones, roughly 61% of which are singletons. Sample treatment: oral pan-JAK inhibitor, 5-10 mg twice daily. Sequencing was performed on CD8+ T cells sorted from blood, taken at week 24, from a patient treated with tofacitinib. The receptors come from a human donor with alopecia areata.

This chain connects TRBV4-1 to TRBJ1-2; no clear D. The length of the CDR3 is 13 residues. Per germline, CDR1 MGHRA and CDR2 YSYEKL. The V end lost 6 bases, the J end lost 8 bases, and 16 bases lay between the germline ends. The CDR3 here is CASSQSLSGGYTF. CDR3 sequence (DNA): TGCGCCAGCAGTCAGAGTTTGTCGGGAGGCTACACCTTC.

This chain uses TRBV10-3 with TRBJ2-5; D is ambiguous. The CDR3 has 13 amino acids. Germline lookup yields CDR1 ENHRY and CDR2 SYGVKD. V was clipped by 2 bases and J by 5 bases, with 9 bases between them. Here the CDR3 DNA reads TGTGCCATCAGTGAGGCCTTTTCGGAGACCCAGTACTTC. Its protein product is CAISEAFSETQYF.

Only a few counts were recorded for this clone. This chain connects TRBV5-6 to TRBJ1-3; D is unresolved. Germline V lookup: CDR1 SGHDT, CDR2 YYEEEE. This CDR3 is built from 14 residues. The ends were cut back, 0 bases at V and 0 bases at J, with 4 bases in the middle. The CDR3 protein is CASSLDYSGNTIYF. The CDR3 nucleotides are TGTGCCAGCAGCTTGGACTACTCTGGAAACACCATATATTTT.

The chain combines TRBV6-4 with TRBJ2-3; 8 bases map to TRBD1. The CDR3 extends over 16 amino acids. The trim removed 3 bases at V and 5 bases at J, leaving 10 bases unmatched. Germline V gene lookup returns CDR1 MRHNA and CDR2 SNTAGT. The CDR3 DNA reads as TGTGCCAGCAGTGAGAAACCGACAGGGGCCGGAGATACGCAGTATTTT. Translation gives CASSEKPTGAGDTQYF.

V usage is TRBV9 and J usage is TRBJ2-7; D uncertain. Per the germline V gene, CDR1 is SGDLS and CDR2 is YYNGEE. This CDR3 has 15 residues. V lost 4 bases, J lost 0 bases, and 14 bases lay in between. The CDR3 DNA reads as TGTGCCAGCAGCCCCTTCGCGGAATTCTCCTACGAGCAGTACTTC. Its protein is CASSPFAEFSYEQYF.

The genes are TRBV5-6 and TRBJ1-2; 9 positions match TRBD1. With V trimmed by 1 base and J by 7 bases, 2 bases remained unmatched. Per the germline V gene, CDR1 is SGHDT and CDR2 is YYEEEE. The CDR3 is made up of 13 amino acids. CDR3 amino acids: CASSLTGGRGYTF. CDR3 coding DNA: TGTGCCAGCAGCTTGACAGGGGGCCGTGGCTACACCTTC. Full variable domain (missing parts from reference TRBV5-6 and TRBJ1-2): DAGVTQSPTHLIKTRGQQVTLRCSPKSGHDTVSWYQQALGQGPQFIFQYYEEEERQRGNFPDRFSGHQFPNYSSELNVNALLLGDSALYLCASSLTGGRGYTFGSGTRLTVV.

This chain connects TRBV19 to TRBJ2-3, with 8 bases aligning to TRBD2. The germline gives CDR1 LNHDA, CDR2 SQIVND (reference sequence). The junction had 10 bases not matched to a gene; V was cut back by 7 bases and J by 4 bases. The CDR3 totals 15 residues. The DNA for the CDR3 is TGTGCCAGTACAACGGTGGCGGGGGGAGCAGATACGCAGTATTTT. Protein: CASTTVAGGADTQYF.

V usage is TRBV6-6 and J usage is TRBJ2-3; possible D gene TRBD2, 7 bases. Trimming left V 5 bases short and J 2 bases short, with 14 bases between. Germline CDR1 and CDR2: MNHNY and SVGAGI (reference sequence). The CDR3 has 15 residues. The CDR3 reads CASSNVGGATDTQYF. CDR3 in DNA: TGTGCCAGCAGTAACGTAGGGGGGGCCACAGATACGCAGTATTTT.

There are a few counts of this clone. The rearrangement uses TRBV4-2 and TRBJ2-7; 7 bases match TRBD1. CDR3 length equals 17 residues. V shed 1 base, J shed 3 bases, and the junction held 12 bases outside the gene matches. The germline gives CDR1 LGHNA, CDR2 YNFKEQ. The CDR3 region is CASSQGARDSPHYEQYF. DNA for the CDR3: TGTGCCAGCAGCCAAGGGGCCCGGGACAGCCCTCACTACGAGCAGTACTTC.

The chain joins TRBV9 to TRBJ1-4; perhaps TRBD1 as D (6 bases). CDR1 is SGDLS and CDR2 is YYNGEE in the germline V gene. The CDR3 totals 15 residues. V was shortened by 3 bases and J by 5 bases, with 14 bases between the two germline ends. The CDR3 DNA sequence: TGTGCCAGCAGCGGCTCATCGGGGACAAATGAAAAACTGTTTTTT. It encodes CASSGSSGTNEKLFF.

Details on this clone: The sample holds other DNA sequences that translate to the same CDR3. This chain links TRBV5-1 with TRBJ2-7; D uncertain. Between the trimmed V and J ends, which lost 0 bases and 4 bases, there was a span of 2 bases. Germline-derived CDR1 and CDR2 are SGHRS and YFSETQ. The length of the CDR3 is 11 residues. CDR3 DNA sequence: TGCGCCAGCAGCTTGGGGTACGAGCAGTACTTC. Translating gives CASSLGYEQYF.

The chain employs TRBV20-1 and TRBJ2-1; D not resolved. Germline CDR1 DFQATT, CDR2 SNEGSKA (reference sequence). Trimming took 5 bases from V and 9 from J, leaving 11 bases between them. The CDR3 covers 11 residues. DNA for the CDR3: TGCAGTGCTCGACTGCTGGGTGAGCAGTTCTTC. Protein sequence: CSARLLGEQFF.

The chain employs TRBV6-5 and TRBJ1-6; D gene ambiguous. Per germline, CDR1 MNHEY and CDR2 SVGAGI. V was cut by 6 bases and J by 7 bases, with 16 bases left in between. The CDR3 has 15 amino acids. For the CDR3, the DNA is TGTGCCAGCAGCTACCAGGCGTCCTCAAATTCACCCCTCCACTTT. It translates to CASSYQASSNSPLHF.

The V call is TRBV27, the J call TRBJ1-1, with D maybe TRBD1 (5 bases). The CDR3 is made up of 13 amino acids. The germline V and J ends were trimmed by 3 bases and 7 bases, with 12 bases remaining between them. Germline CDR1 MNHEY, CDR2 SMNVEV (reference sequence). This chain's CDR3 is CASSLRGRHEAFF. CDR3 nucleotide sequence: TGTGCCAGCAGTTTGAGGGGCCGGCATGAAGCTTTCTTT.

The J gene is TRBJ1-2, the V gene TRBV29-1, with unresolved D. Looked up from germline, CDR1 is SQVTM and CDR2 is ANQGSEA. V lost 2 bases and J lost 8, with 12 bases in between. This CDR3 has 12 residues. CDR3 loop: CSVEIPGGGYTF. The CDR3, as DNA: TGCAGCGTTGAAATTCCGGGAGGGGGCTACACCTTC. Looking up the rest from reference TRBV29-1 and TRBJ1-2 gives the full variable domain: SAVISQKPSRDICQRGTSLTIQCQVDSQVTMMFWYRQQPGQSLTLIATANQGSEATYESGFVIDKFPISRPNLTFSTLTVSNMSPEDSSIYLCSVEIPGGGYTFGSGTRLTVV.

This clone has a handful of counts. The rearrangement uses TRBV5-6 and TRBJ2-4; TRBD1 aligns across 11 bases. This CDR3 is built from 17 residues. V gave up 0 bases and J gave up 7 bases; unmatched junction bases: 9. In germline, CDR1 is SGHDT, CDR2 YYEEEE. The CDR3 DNA follows: TGTGCCAGCAGCTTGGGGACAGGGGGCGAAATTGGGAACATTCAGTACTTC. It is translated as CASSLGTGGEIGNIQYF.

The genes are TRBV29-1 and TRBJ2-5, with 11 bases identical to TRBD2. The J segment lost 4 bases and the V segment lost 6 bases, leaving 7 bases of the junction unmatched. The CDR3 loop spans 14 amino acids. CDR1 SQVTM and CDR2 ANQGSEA come from the germline V gene. The CDR3 loop reads CSVEGLAERETQYF. CDR3 nucleotides: TGCAGCGTCGAGGGACTAGCGGAACGAGAGACCCAGTACTTC.

Turning to this clone: This same CDR3 is encoded by further DNA sequences in the sample. The chain has TRBV19 and TRBJ1-1, with D hard to call. Germline loops: CDR1 LNHDA, CDR2 SQIVND (reference sequence). Between the trimmed V and J ends, which lost 5 bases and 1 base, there was a span of 8 bases. The CDR3 is 13 amino acids. The CDR3 here is CASSPQGNTEAFF. The DNA of the CDR3 is TGTGCCAGTAGTCCCCAAGGGAACACTGAAGCTTTCTTT.

The V call is TRBV14, the J call TRBJ1-2; no clear D. CDR1 is SGHDN, CDR2 FVKESK, per germline. The length of the CDR3 is 12 residues. V was cut by 6 bases and J by 8 bases, with 13 bases left in between. DNA for the CDR3: TGTGCCAGCAGTCCGGGGTTCTTCGGCTACACCTTC. As protein: CASSPGFFGYTF.

This chain uses TRBV15 with TRBJ1-5; the D gene is possibly TRBD1 (6 bases). V lost 6 bases to trimming and J lost 9 bases, with 15 bases between them. The CDR3 spans 13 residues. Germline loops: CDR1 LNHNV, CDR2 YYDKDF (reference sequence). This CDR3 is CATSDNSGVPQHF. As DNA, the CDR3 is TGTGCCACCAGTGATAACTCAGGGGTGCCCCAGCATTTT.

The V gene is TRBV27, the J gene TRBJ2-1; 7 bases are a match to TRBD1. V lost 3 bases and J lost 6; bases outside the gene matches: 5. The CDR3 totals 14 residues. The germline gives CDR1 MNHEY, CDR2 SMNVEV (reference sequence). CDR3 DNA sequence: TGTGCCAGCAGTTTCGGACAGGCCGGCAATGAGCAGTTCTTC. As protein: CASSFGQAGNEQFF.

The chain uses TRBV25-1 and TRBJ2-3; D gene uncertain. The germline V and J ends were trimmed by 2 bases and 0 bases, with 6 bases remaining between them. The CDR3 is 14 amino acids. Germline assignment: CDR1 MGHDK and CDR2 SYGVNS. Written as DNA, the CDR3 is TGTGCCAGCAGTGAACTCCAGAGCACAGATACGCAGTATTTT. Its protein product is CASSELQSTDTQYF.

The CDR3 is CASSSPSTGSSSYEQYF. In nucleotides, the CDR3 is TGTGCCAGCAGCTCACCTTCGACAGGGTCAAGCTCCTACGAGCAGTACTTC. The chain is built from TRBV7-6 and TRBJ2-7; 7 bases are a match to TRBD1. This CDR3 is built from 17 residues. Looked up from germline, CDR1 is SGHVS and CDR2 is FNYEAQ. The junction had 12 bases not matched to a gene; V was cut back by 4 bases and J by 0 bases. Using reference TRBV7-6 and TRBJ2-7 for the parts outside the CDR3, the full variable domain is GAGVSQSPRYKVTKRGQDVALRCDPISGHVSLYWYRQALGQGPEFLTYFNYEAQQDKSGLPNDRFSAERPEGSISTLTIQRTEQRDSAMYRCASSSPSTGSSSYEQYFGPGTRLTVT.